Listed below are T cell receptor beta chains from one sample, sequenced in a study of T-cell memory formation after mild COVID-19. TCRdb itself ran the 5' RACE reads through MiXCR, one entry per CDR3 protein. The data hold fewer than 250,000 distinct CDR3 sequences, with around 26% observed a single time. The sequenced sample consisted of PBMCs or a T cell subset sorted from them (not recorded which). Every receptor here comes from an adult woman who had mild COVID-19 (a few samples of this study predate the infection). Cell type and time point are not known. CDR3s include the opening cysteine and the closing phenylalanine or tryptophan. The D gene is left open where the match is weak. Rows give clone size only sometimes, using once, few, many, or a class for an expanded clone.

V: TRBV7-9; size: .; D: TRBD1; J: TRBJ1-2; DNA: TGTGCCAGCAGCTTAGGGAACAGGGGCCGAGTTTATGGCTACACCTTC; CDR3: CASSLGNRGRVYGYTF
V: TRBV20-1; size: few; D: TRBD2; J: TRBJ2-3; DNA: TGCAGTGCTTTAGAGCGGGAGTGGGGCACAGATACGCAGTATTTT; CDR3: CSALEREWGTDTQYF
V: TRBV4-3; size: .; D: .; J: TRBJ2-2; DNA: TGCGCCAGCAGCCGGGGGACGATGAACACCGGGGAGCTGTTTTTT; CDR3: CASSRGTMNTGELFF
V: TRBV19; size: .; D: .; J: TRBJ2-2; DNA: TGTGCCAGTACCTCAAACACCGGGGAGCTGTTTTTT; CDR3: CASTSNTGELFF
V: TRBV20-1; size: .; D: .; J: TRBJ2-3; DNA: TGCAGTGCTAGAGATGAGTTACCGTCTACGCAGTATTTT; CDR3: CSARDELPSTQYF
V: TRBV5-1; size: few; D: TRBD1; J: TRBJ2-7; DNA: TGCGCCAGCAGCATAAGGACAGGGGAGGACGAGCAGTACTTC; CDR3: CASSIRTGEDEQYF
V: TRBV7-2; size: .; D: .; J: TRBJ2-1; DNA: TGTGCCAGCAGGACTGGGTCCAGCTCCTACAATGAGCAGTTCTTC; CDR3: CASRTGSSSYNEQFF
V: TRBV7-8; size: .; D: .; J: TRBJ1-1; DNA: TGTGCCAGCGGTAGGGGGGCGCTGAACACTGAAGCTTTCTTT; CDR3: CASGRGALNTEAFF
V: TRBV6-5; size: few; D: TRBD1; J: TRBJ1-1; DNA: TGTGCCAGCGGAAAGGGACAGAGCATGAACACTGAAGCTTTCTTT; CDR3: CASGKGQSMNTEAFF
V: TRBV9; size: .; D: .; J: TRBJ2-3; DNA: TGTGCCAGCAGCGCCCCGGGTAGCCTCACAGATACGCAGTATTTT; CDR3: CASSAPGSLTDTQYF
V: TRBV5-5; size: .; D: TRBD2; J: TRBJ2-7; DNA: TGTGCCAGCAGCCGAGATAGCGGGGGAGTCTACGAGCAGTACTTC; CDR3: CASSRDSGGVYEQYF
V: TRBV10-3; size: .; D: TRBD2; J: TRBJ2-3; DNA: TGTGCCATCAGTTATCGTGCGAGCGGGGGGGGAAAAGATACGCAGTATTTT; CDR3: CAISYRASGGGKDTQYF
V: TRBV6-1; size: .; D: TRBD2; J: TRBJ2-1; DNA: TGTGCCAGTAGACCGGGACTAGCGGGGGGTTACAATGAGCAGTTCTTC; CDR3: CASRPGLAGGYNEQFF
V: TRBV7-2; size: .; D: TRBD2; J: TRBJ2-1; DNA: TGTGCCAGCAGCTCAAGGACTAGCGGCAACAATGAGCAGTTCTTC; CDR3: CASSSRTSGNNEQFF
V: TRBV4-3; size: .; D: TRBD1; J: TRBJ2-5; DNA: TGCGCCAGCAGCCCCAGGGACAGGGAAGAGACCCAGTACTTC; CDR3: CASSPRDREETQYF
V: TRBV7-2; size: few; D: .; J: TRBJ1-1; DNA: TGTGCCAGCAGCGCCGGACACTTGAACACTGAAGCTTTCTTT; CDR3: CASSAGHLNTEAFF
V: TRBV6-1; size: .; D: .; J: TRBJ1-5; DNA: TGTGCCAGCAGTGAAGCATGGGCAGGGTCCGGGCAGCCCCAGCATTTT; CDR3: CASSEAWAGSGQPQHF
V: TRBV9; size: .; D: .; J: TRBJ2-5; DNA: TGTGCCAGCAGCACAGGGGGGGACCAAGAGACCCAGTACTTC; CDR3: CASSTGGDQETQYF
V: TRBV12-3/TRBV12-4; size: few; D: .; J: TRBJ1-5; DNA: TGTGCCAGCAGTTTGTTGGGAGATGGTCAGCCCCAGCATTTT; CDR3: CASSLLGDGQPQHF
V: TRBV25-1; size: .; D: .; J: TRBJ1-2; DNA: TGTGCCAGCAGTGAAGGGAGTACTGGCTACACCTTC; CDR3: CASSEGSTGYTF
V: TRBV6-6; size: few; D: TRBD1; J: TRBJ2-5; DNA: TGTGCCAGCAGTGGACACAGGGGGCTGGGGGAGACCCAGTACTTC; CDR3: CASSGHRGLGETQYF
V: TRBV12-3/TRBV12-4; size: few; D: .; J: TRBJ2-5; DNA: TGTGCCAGCAGCCCGAGGGGAGTCCAAGAGACCCAGTACTTC; CDR3: CASSPRGVQETQYF
V: TRBV7-9; size: many; D: TRBD2; J: TRBJ2-7; DNA: TGTGCCAGCAGCCCGATAGCGGGAGGGTGGACCTACGAGCAGTACTTC; CDR3: CASSPIAGGWTYEQYF
V: TRBV12-3/TRBV12-4; size: many; D: .; J: TRBJ2-1; DNA: TGTGCCAGCAGTTTAGGCAGGGGAGAGTGGAATGAGCAGTTCTTC; CDR3: CASSLGRGEWNEQFF
V: TRBV29-1; size: .; D: .; J: TRBJ1-1; DNA: TGCAGCGTTGAAGGGGAGACGAACACTGAAGCTTTCTTT; CDR3: CSVEGETNTEAFF
V: TRBV10-3; size: few; D: .; J: TRBJ1-1; DNA: TGTGCCATCACAGAAGTGGGTTCGGCTGAAGCTTTCTTT; CDR3: CAITEVGSAEAFF
V: TRBV29-1; size: few; D: TRBD1; J: TRBJ1-1; DNA: TGCAGCGCCCACTCCCGGGACAGAATCACTGAAGCTTTCTTT; CDR3: CSAHSRDRITEAFF
V: TRBV7-2; size: few; D: .; J: TRBJ1-2; DNA: TGTGCCAGCAGCTTATCTCGAGGGGGGTATGGCTACACCTTC; CDR3: CASSLSRGGYGYTF
V: TRBV27; size: .; D: .; J: TRBJ2-5; DNA: TGTTCCAGCTCCCCTTGGACGGGGGAGACCCAGTACTTC; CDR3: CSSSPWTGETQYF
V: TRBV5-1; size: .; D: TRBD1; J: TRBJ1-1; DNA: TGCGCCAGCAGCTTGGAGGGACAGGGGCTTAACACTGAAGCTTTCTTT; CDR3: CASSLEGQGLNTEAFF
V: TRBV7-8; size: few; D: .; J: TRBJ2-1; DNA: TGTGCCAGCAGCTTAGGTTGGAGGTCTGGATACAATGAGCAGTTCTTC; CDR3: CASSLGWRSGYNEQFF
V: TRBV11-2; size: .; D: .; J: TRBJ1-1; DNA: TGTGCCAGCAGCTTCCTCGGGGAAGCGAGAGCTGAAGCTTTCTTT; CDR3: CASSFLGEARAEAFF
V: TRBV12-3/TRBV12-4; size: many; D: TRBD1; J: TRBJ2-7; DNA: TGTGCCAGGGGGAGCCGGGACAGAGCTTACGAGCAGTACTTC; CDR3: CARGSRDRAYEQYF
V: TRBV2; size: .; D: .; J: TRBJ1-3; DNA: TGTGCCAGCAGTGTAACTCAGGGATGGGCTGGAAACACCATATATTTT; CDR3: CASSVTQGWAGNTIYF
V: TRBV29-1; size: .; D: .; J: TRBJ2-3; DNA: TGCAGCGTGGCCGGACATAGTAACACAGATACGCAGTATTTT; CDR3: CSVAGHSNTDTQYF
V: TRBV7-8; size: few; D: TRBD2; J: TRBJ2-4; DNA: TGTGCCAGCAGCACTGGACTAGTTCGAGACATTCAGTACTTC; CDR3: CASSTGLVRDIQYF
V: TRBV12-3/TRBV12-4; size: .; D: TRBD2; J: TRBJ2-3; DNA: TGTGCCAGCAGTTTAAGGACTAGCGGGAAAGATACGCAGTATTTT; CDR3: CASSLRTSGKDTQYF
V: TRBV5-6; size: few; D: .; J: TRBJ2-7; DNA: TGTGCCAGCAGCTTGTCCCCCACTGGCTCCTACGAGCAGTACTTC; CDR3: CASSLSPTGSYEQYF
V: TRBV4-3; size: .; D: .; J: TRBJ1-3; DNA: TGCGCCAGCAGCCAAGCACCCGGACTGTCTGGAAACACCATATATTTT; CDR3: CASSQAPGLSGNTIYF
V: TRBV29-1; size: few; D: .; J: TRBJ2-2; DNA: TGCAGCGTCCTCGGGGAGAACACCGGGGAGCTGTTTTTT; CDR3: CSVLGENTGELFF
V: TRBV6-5; size: few; D: TRBD1; J: TRBJ1-2; DNA: TGTGCCAGCAGCCTCCGGACAGGGGGCGATGGCTACACCTTC; CDR3: CASSLRTGGDGYTF
V: TRBV2; size: .; D: TRBD1; J: TRBJ1-1; DNA: TGTGCCAGCAGTCATGGACAGGGGGAAGGTCACACTGAAGCTTTCTTT; CDR3: CASSHGQGEGHTEAFF
V: TRBV5-1; size: few; D: TRBD2; J: TRBJ2-3; DNA: TGCGCCAGCAGCCCCGGACTAGCGGGAGTGCGGGATACGCAGTATTTT; CDR3: CASSPGLAGVRDTQYF
V: TRBV7-3; size: .; D: TRBD2; J: TRBJ2-2; DNA: TGTGCCAGCAGCCGACTAGCGGGGGGGGCCGGGGAGCTGTTTTTT; CDR3: CASSRLAGGAGELFF
V: TRBV5-5; size: .; D: TRBD2; J: TRBJ2-5; DNA: TGTGCCAGCAAGGACAGCGGGGGGCGAACCCAAGAGACCCAGTACTTC; CDR3: CASKDSGGRTQETQYF
V: TRBV9; size: .; D: TRBD1; J: TRBJ1-2; DNA: TGTGCCAGCAGCTTGGGGACAGGGGTCTCCTATGGCTACACCTTC; CDR3: CASSLGTGVSYGYTF
V: TRBV29-1; size: few; D: TRBD1; J: TRBJ2-1; DNA: TGCAGCGTTGCGGACAGGGGGAACTACAATGAGCAGTTCTTC; CDR3: CSVADRGNYNEQFF
V: TRBV7-2; size: few; D: TRBD1; J: TRBJ2-1; DNA: TGTGCCAGCAGCTTGACAGGGCTTTGGGGGTTCTTC; CDR3: CASSLTGLWGFF
V: TRBV3-1; size: .; D: TRBD1; J: TRBJ2-1; DNA: TGTGCCAGCAGCCGCCCCCGACAGGGACAGTTCTTC; CDR3: CASSRPRQGQFF
V: TRBV7-2; size: .; D: TRBD1; J: TRBJ2-1; DNA: TGTGCCAGCAGCTTAAGACAGGGGACGAACAATGAGCAGTTCTTC; CDR3: CASSLRQGTNNEQFF
V: TRBV30; size: .; D: .; J: TRBJ1-2; DNA: TGTGCCTGGACCTACGGGGGGAAGGATGGCTACACCTTC; CDR3: CAWTYGGKDGYTF
V: TRBV12-3/TRBV12-4; size: few; D: TRBD1; J: TRBJ2-3; DNA: TGTGCCAGCAGTTTAGGGGCAGGGGGCGTTAAAGTCCCGCAGTATTTT; CDR3: CASSLGAGGVKVPQYF
V: TRBV29-1; size: few; D: .; J: TRBJ1-5; DNA: TGCAGCGTCGCCGATGGGTTTCTGGGCAATCAGCCCCAGCATTTT; CDR3: CSVADGFLGNQPQHF
V: TRBV20-1; size: .; D: .; J: TRBJ2-7; DNA: TGCAGTGCTTGGGCGGGGCGGAGCAACTACGAGCAGTACTTC; CDR3: CSAWAGRSNYEQYF
V: TRBV20-1; size: few; D: .; J: TRBJ1-2; DNA: TGCAGTGCAACCGGGGACACAGAGGGGAAATATGGCTACACCTTC; CDR3: CSATGDTEGKYGYTF
V: TRBV4-1; size: .; D: .; J: TRBJ2-5; DNA: TGCGCCAGCACGCATGGGGTGACCCAGTACTTC; CDR3: CASTHGVTQYF
V: TRBV29-1; size: .; D: TRBD1; J: TRBJ2-7; DNA: TGCAGCGTTGCCGGGACAGGGAGTACCTACGAGCAGTACTTC; CDR3: CSVAGTGSTYEQYF
V: TRBV5-6; size: .; D: TRBD1; J: TRBJ2-2; DNA: TGTGCCAGCAGCCGGGGACAGGGGTGGAACACCGGGGAGCTGTTTTTT; CDR3: CASSRGQGWNTGELFF
V: TRBV29-1; size: many; D: .; J: TRBJ2-4; DNA: TGCAGCGCCGGTGGGCTACCTCGGAACATTCAGTACTTC; CDR3: CSAGGLPRNIQYF